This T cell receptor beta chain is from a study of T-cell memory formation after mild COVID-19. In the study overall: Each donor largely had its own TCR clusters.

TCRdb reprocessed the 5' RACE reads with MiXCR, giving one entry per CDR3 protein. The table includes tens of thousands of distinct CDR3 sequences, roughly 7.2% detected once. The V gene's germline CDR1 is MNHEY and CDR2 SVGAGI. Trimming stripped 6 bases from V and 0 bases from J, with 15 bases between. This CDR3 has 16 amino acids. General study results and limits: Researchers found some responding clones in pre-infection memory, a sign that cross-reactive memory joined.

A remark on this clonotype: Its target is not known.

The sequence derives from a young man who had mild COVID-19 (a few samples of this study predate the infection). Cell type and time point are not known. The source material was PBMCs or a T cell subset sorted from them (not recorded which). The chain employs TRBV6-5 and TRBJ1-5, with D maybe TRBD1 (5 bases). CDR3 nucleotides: TGTGCCAGCAGCCCCGGACACATTTATAGCAATCAGCCCCAGCATTTT. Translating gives CASSPGHIYSNQPQHF.